These T cell receptor beta chains were read from a single sample in a study of vaccination effects on CD4 cells after COVID-19. These receptors are not linked to any known antigen. Clones were read by immunoSEQ multiplex PCR, and TCRdb kept only the in-frame ones, dropping some. Here the sample spans about 66,000 clones, less than 80% being singletons. The material was CD4+ T cells from PBMCs cultured with HCoV-OC43 spike peptides, obtained after COVID-19 vaccination. These receptors were collected from a human donor who received a COVID-19 vaccine. CDR3s leave out the opening cysteine and the closing phenylalanine or tryptophan. Clone size, where shown, is once, few, many, or a class for clones that have expanded.

CDR3aa: ASSLQGRSEKLF; v_gene: TRBV28; abundance: -
CDR3aa: ASRSGTGSREQF; v_gene: TRBV7-3; abundance: -
CDR3aa: ATSDSDRDNEKLF; v_gene: TRBV24-1; abundance: -
CDR3aa: ASSIGGATEAF; v_gene: TRBV5-1; abundance: -
CDR3aa: ASSQVLTTGATYGYT; v_gene: TRBV4-3; abundance: -
CDR3aa: ASSLRHGGNQPQH; v_gene: TRBV5-6; abundance: -
CDR3aa: ASSYSGRNTIY; v_gene: TRBV6-5; abundance: -
CDR3aa: ASSTDSNNSPLH; v_gene: TRBV6-5; abundance: -
CDR3aa: ASSYGGYSNQPQH; v_gene: TRBV6-6; abundance: few
CDR3aa: ATPTGKEGANTGELF; v_gene: TRBV24-1; abundance: -
CDR3aa: ASSRTQGGRTDTQY; v_gene: TRBV3-1/TRBV3-2; abundance: few
CDR3aa: AWTFGGQGEAF; v_gene: TRBV30; abundance: few
CDR3aa: ATSRGGEGGVDAF; v_gene: TRBV15; abundance: once
CDR3aa: ASSQEPRSAEAF; v_gene: TRBV3-1/TRBV3-2; abundance: -
CDR3aa: ASSSTYTNTGELF; v_gene: TRBV7-3; abundance: -
CDR3aa: ASKGQGAANYGYT; v_gene: TRBV6-5; abundance: -
CDR3aa: ASIGQFNEKLF; v_gene: TRBV19; abundance: -
CDR3aa: ASRMRGSISGNQPQH; v_gene: TRBV19; abundance: few
CDR3aa: ASSQGVPLGGGVDEQF; v_gene: TRBV3-1/TRBV3-2; abundance: -
CDR3aa: SARDTGTEAF; v_gene: TRBV29-1; abundance: few
CDR3aa: ASSLQQGSYNEQF; v_gene: TRBV7-3; abundance: -
CDR3aa: ASSIDLLNQPQH; v_gene: TRBV19; abundance: -
CDR3aa: ASSLRSALAGGQETQY; v_gene: TRBV5-1; abundance: -
CDR3aa: ASSVDRNTGELF; v_gene: TRBV7-2; abundance: -
CDR3aa: SARDQETQY; v_gene: TRBV20-1; abundance: -
CDR3aa: ASSYSFDGSGNTIY; v_gene: TRBV6-5; abundance: -
CDR3aa: ASSLHAGQGTDTQY; v_gene: TRBV11-2; abundance: -
CDR3aa: ASSPALSLLGTQY; v_gene: TRBV5-6; abundance: -
CDR3aa: ASSPLTGENSPLH; v_gene: TRBV3-1/TRBV3-2; abundance: -
CDR3aa: ASPTPGSGNTIY; v_gene: TRBV19; abundance: -
CDR3aa: ASRGTAPNEKLF; v_gene: TRBV2; abundance: -
CDR3aa: ASSQDPNRGSGNTIY; v_gene: TRBV3-1/TRBV3-2; abundance: many
CDR3aa: ASSQEIRSYGTQY; v_gene: TRBV4-3; abundance: -
CDR3aa: STGTGGADTEAF; v_gene: TRBV29-1; abundance: -
CDR3aa: ASGGISGNTIY; v_gene: TRBV6-1; abundance: -
CDR3aa: ASSPEGGMNTEAF; v_gene: TRBV5-1; abundance: -
CDR3aa: ATSEPTGKDTQY; v_gene: TRBV24-1; abundance: -
CDR3aa: ASGFGTVSYNEQF; v_gene: TRBV12-5; abundance: -
CDR3aa: AWSASGPYEKLF; v_gene: TRBV30; abundance: -
CDR3aa: ASSLSGGWVEAF; v_gene: TRBV5-4; abundance: once
CDR3aa: ASSVGQGNTEAF; v_gene: TRBV9; abundance: -
CDR3aa: ATGGHEQF; v_gene: TRBV7-9; abundance: -
CDR3aa: ASTDTSGGRDEQF; v_gene: TRBV6-6; abundance: -
CDR3aa: ASSFGQEDQPQH; v_gene: TRBV5-1; abundance: -
CDR3aa: ASRGSGKNTEAF; v_gene: TRBV6-5; abundance: -
CDR3aa: ASSQAQGYRGEKLF; v_gene: TRBV4-2; abundance: -
CDR3aa: ASSEGAAGELF; v_gene: TRBV2; abundance: -
CDR3aa: ASSQVGGQETQY; v_gene: TRBV4-1; abundance: -
CDR3aa: ASSADRGWSGELF; v_gene: TRBV2; abundance: few
CDR3aa: ASSRTGIGDSPLH; v_gene: TRBV7-9; abundance: -
CDR3aa: ACFPQHGTTEAF; v_gene: TRBV30; abundance: few
CDR3aa: ASSVGRQGRGYT; v_gene: TRBV9; abundance: -
CDR3aa: ASSENRGWTEAF; v_gene: TRBV6-1; abundance: few
CDR3aa: AISESGGLANEKLF; v_gene: TRBV10-3; abundance: -
CDR3aa: ASSVSVRSNTEAF; v_gene: TRBV3-1/TRBV3-2; abundance: -
CDR3aa: ASPSGLNRTGEYNEQF; v_gene: TRBV5-8; abundance: -
CDR3aa: ASSMVRAGTDTQY; v_gene: TRBV6-5; abundance: -
CDR3aa: ASSGRLAASYNEQF; v_gene: TRBV7-2; abundance: -
CDR3aa: AWSLTGGRNIQY; v_gene: TRBV30; abundance: -